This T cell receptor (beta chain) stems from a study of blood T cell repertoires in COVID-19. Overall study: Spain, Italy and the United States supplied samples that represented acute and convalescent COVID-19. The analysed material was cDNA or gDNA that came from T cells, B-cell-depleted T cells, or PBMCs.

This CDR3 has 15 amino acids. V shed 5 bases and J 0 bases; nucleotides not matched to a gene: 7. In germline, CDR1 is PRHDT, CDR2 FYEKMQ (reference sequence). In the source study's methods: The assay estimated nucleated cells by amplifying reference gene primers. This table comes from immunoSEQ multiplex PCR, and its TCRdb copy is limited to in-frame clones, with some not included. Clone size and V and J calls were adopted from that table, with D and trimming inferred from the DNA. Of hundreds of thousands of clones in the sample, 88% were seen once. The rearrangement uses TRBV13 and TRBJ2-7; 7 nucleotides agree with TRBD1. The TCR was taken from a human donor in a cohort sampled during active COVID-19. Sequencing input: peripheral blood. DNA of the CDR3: TGTGCCAGCAGCCCAGGACAGGCCAGCTCCTACGAGCAGTACTTC. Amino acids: CASSPGQASSYEQYF.